The 16 T cell receptor beta chains in this list originate from one sample, sequenced in a study of blood T cell repertoires in COVID-19 (dated by TCRdb to the early 2020s). Libraries were built with the immunoSEQ multiplex PCR assay. TCRdb took over this immuneACCESS table, retaining in-frame rearrangements with V and J assigned. Such tables are incomplete; in checked studies, under half of the missing clones stem from an unresolved V gene, and the remainder is unexplained. The sample table holds about 68,000 clones, of which 86% were seen once. The ten largest clones capture more than 8% of the sample. Sequenced sample: peripheral blood. These receptors all stem from a man aged 25 to 40 with acute or convalescent COVID-19.

The rearrangement joins TRBV6-6 to TRBJ1-1; TRBD1 is a possible D gene (5 bases). CDR1 and CDR2 from the germline V gene are MNHNY and SVGAGI (reference sequence). The CDR3 extends over 13 amino acids. V was clipped by 5 bases and J by 1 base, with 8 bases between them. The CDR3 spells CASSDGQNTEAFF. The CDR3 bases are TGTGCCAGCAGTGATGGACAGAACACTGAAGCTTTCTTT.

The gene calls are TRBV10-3 and TRBJ2-3; D possibly corresponds to TRBD2 (6 bases). The CDR3 loop spans 15 amino acids. CDR1 ENHRY and CDR2 SYGVKD come from the germline V gene. Trimming shortened V by 6 bases and J by 3 bases, and 16 bases separated the two germline ends. CDR3: CAISDQGGRTDTQYF. CDR3 coding DNA: TGTGCCATCAGCGATCAAGGAGGGAGGACAGATACGCAGTATTTT.

This clone was detected a few times. V gene TRBV11-2 combines with J gene TRBJ1-1; no reliable D call. Per the germline V gene, CDR1 is SGHAT and CDR2 is FQNNGV. Trimming left V 0 bases short and J 4 bases short, with 9 bases between. The CDR3 spans 14 residues. CDR3 in amino acids: CASSLDPGSTEAFF. The CDR3 DNA is TGTGCCAGCAGCTTAGATCCAGGCAGCACTGAAGCTTTCTTT.

V is TRBV7-2 and J is TRBJ1-1; tentatively, D is TRBD1 (6 bases). The CDR3 has 14 amino acids. In germline, CDR1 is SGHTA, CDR2 FQGNSA. Deletions cut 0 bases from V and 5 bases from J, with 10 bases between. In nucleotides, the CDR3 is TGTGCCAGCAGCTTAGCGCATAGGGGGACTGAAGCTTTCTTT. As protein: CASSLAHRGTEAFF.

The chain is built from TRBV5-4 and TRBJ2-1; 9 bases line up with TRBD2. This CDR3 spans 14 amino acids. Germline-derived CDR1 and CDR2 are SGHNT and YYREEE (reference sequence). V dropped 2 bases and J dropped 5; count of bases not matched to a gene: 2. CDR3 protein: CASSFLAGNNEQFF. CDR3 sequence (DNA): TGTGCCAGCAGCTTCCTAGCGGGGAACAATGAGCAGTTCTTC. The full variable domain, rest sourced from reference TRBV5-4 and TRBJ2-1, is ETGVTQSPTHLIKTRGQQVTLRCSSQSGHNTVSWYQQALGQGPQFIFQYYREEENGRGNFPPRFSGLQFPNYSSELNVNALELDDSALYLCASSFLAGNNEQFFGPGTRLTVL.

This clone was counted between two and nine times. The rearrangement uses TRBV28 and TRBJ1-3; D unclear. This CDR3 is 13 amino acids long. The germline V gene encodes CDR1 MDHEN and CDR2 SYDVKM. The V gene lost 4 bases and the J gene lost 0 bases, with 4 bases spanning the gap. CDR3 sequence: CASSYNSGNTIYF. In nucleotides, the CDR3 is TGTGCCAGCAGTTACAACTCTGGAAACACCATATATTTT.

The CDR3 DNA sequence: TGTGCCAGCGATTGGGGGGGCTCCTACAATGAGCAGTTCTTC. Translation: CASDWGGSYNEQFF. V gene TRBV25-1 combines with J gene TRBJ2-1, with TRBD2 matching over 7 bases. Germline V gene data show CDR1 as MGHDK and CDR2 as SYGVNS. CDR3 length: 14 amino acids. V shed 8 bases, J shed 0 bases, and the junction held 4 bases outside the gene matches.

The chain recombines TRBV7-3 with TRBJ2-2, with D possibly being TRBD1 (6 bases). The V end was cut by 3 bases, the J end by 4 bases, with 6 bases between. The CDR3 totals 13 residues. Germline-derived CDR1 and CDR2 are SGHTA and FQGTGA. This chain's CDR3 is CASSFRGTGELFF. In DNA, the CDR3 is TGTGCCAGCAGCTTCAGGGGCACCGGGGAGCTGTTTTTT.

The V gene is TRBV18, the J gene TRBJ1-2; D is possibly TRBD1 (6 bases). Germline V CDR1 and CDR2: KGHSH, LQKENI. Trimming took off 4 bases at V and 5 bases at J, with 17 bases between the two ends. CDR3 size: 15 residues. This CDR3 reads CASSRSRTEEYGYTF. The CDR3 DNA follows: TGTGCCAGCTCACGCAGTCGGACAGAGGAGTATGGCTACACCTTC.

V and J are TRBV6-5 and TRBJ1-1, with D unresolved. This CDR3 region has 14 residues. Germline V gene sequence: CDR1 MNHEY, CDR2 SVGAGI. V gave up 4 bases and J gave up 7 bases, with 16 bases separating them. For the CDR3, the DNA is TGTGCCAGCAGTTCGAAGACTCTAGCGCTTGAAGCTTTCTTT. It specifies CASSSKTLALEAFF.

This clone was detected only a few times. The rearrangement joins TRBV7-2 to TRBJ2-7; D ambiguous. Germline V CDR1 and CDR2: SGHTA, FQGNSA. The CDR3 has 13 amino acids. The V and J ends lost 1 base and 3 bases respectively, with 7 bases between them. The CDR3 DNA is TGTGCCAGCAGCTTAGACAGCAACTACGAGCAGTACTTC. This encodes CASSLDSNYEQYF.

This clone was recorded only once. This chain links TRBV9 with TRBJ2-7; 10 nucleotides align to TRBD1. Germline assignment: CDR1 SGDLS and CDR2 YYNGEE. V was clipped by 2 bases and J by 4 bases; unmatched bases: 3. This CDR3 is 14 amino acids long. CDR3 in DNA: TGTGCCAGCAGCGTGATGGGACAGGGGTACGAGCAGTACTTC. It encodes CASSVMGQGYEQYF.

The CDR3 DNA is TGTGCCTGGAGTGTACGAGGTGGCTACGAGCAGTACTTC. The encoded protein is CAWSVRGGYEQYF. V usage is TRBV30 and J usage is TRBJ2-7, with D unresolved. The CDR3 extends over 13 amino acids. The V gene's germline CDR1 is GTSNPN and CDR2 SVGIG (reference sequence). The ends were cut back, 0 bases at V and 3 bases at J, with 9 bases in the middle.

The CDR3: CAWSVGRLYGEQYF. DNA of the CDR3: TGTGCCTGGAGTGTAGGGAGGCTCTACGGCGAGCAGTACTTC. V is TRBV30 and J is TRBJ2-7; D possibly corresponds to TRBD2 (6 bases). Germline lookup yields CDR1 GTSNPN and CDR2 SVGIG (reference sequence). CDR3 length: 14 residues. V was cut by 0 bases and J by 6 bases, with 15 bases left in between. Using reference TRBV30 and TRBJ2-7 for the parts outside the CDR3, the full variable domain is SQTIHQWPATLVQPVGSPLSLECTVEGTSNPNLYWYRQAAGRGLQLLFYSVGIGQISSEVPQNLSASRPQDRQFILSSKKLLLSDSGFYLCAWSVGRLYGEQYFGPGTRLTVT.

V and J are TRBV18 and TRBJ2-5; tentative D call: TRBD1 (6 bases). Trimming removed 5 bases at V and 4 bases at J, with 20 bases between. The CDR3 covers 16 residues. Germline CDR1 KGHSH, CDR2 LQKENI. In nucleotides, the CDR3 is TGTGCCAGCTCATCAGAGAGGCTGGGGGCGGGAGAGACCCAGTACTTC. Translated: CASSSERLGAGETQYF.

The gene calls are TRBV18 and TRBJ1-2, with 7 bases that match TRBD1. V gave up 3 bases and J gave up 12 bases; unmatched junction bases: 10. The CDR3 runs 13 residues. CDR1 is KGHSH and CDR2 is LQKENI in the germline V gene. CDR3 amino acids: CASSPGPGGSNTF. The CDR3 nucleotides are TGTGCCAGCTCACCGGGACCAGGGGGTTCTAACACCTTC.